One sample yielded the 20 T cell receptor beta chains listed below, sequenced in a study of OX40 agonist ivuxolimab in advanced cancers. The repertoire was sequenced with immunoSEQ multiplex PCR; TCRdb's copy has only in-frame clones and lacks some. The repertoire includes tens of thousands of clones, over 80% of them detected once, and under 15% sits in the top ten. The sequencing here drew on CD4+ or CD8+ T cells sorted from blood, taken in a trial of the OX40 agonist ivuxolimab. These receptors were taken from an adult with an advanced solid tumor such as melanoma, head and neck, liver or kidney cancer.

This clone appeared a single time. The chain carries TRBV5-1 and TRBJ1-1, with D maybe TRBD1 (6 bases). Trimming pared 4 bases from V and 4 bases from J, leaving 23 bases between. The CDR3 extends over 17 amino acids. Germline V CDR1 and CDR2: SGHRS, YFSETQ. The CDR3 region is CASSIGRPLKGGTEAFF. CDR3 coding DNA: TGCGCCAGCAGCATCGGACGGCCACTTAAAGGGGGCACTGAAGCTTTCTTT.

This rearrangement joins TRBV19 to TRBJ1-1, with D uncertain. This CDR3 is 14 amino acids long. Between the trimmed V and J ends, which lost 5 bases and 1 base, there was a span of 11 bases. Germline assignment: CDR1 LNHDA and CDR2 SQIVND (reference sequence). Here the CDR3 DNA reads TGTGCCAGTAGTCTCCGCCAGACGAACACTGAAGCTTTCTTT. Translating it yields CASSLRQTNTEAFF.

The genes are TRBV5-6 and TRBJ1-5, with TRBD1 matching 9 bases. V shed 4 bases and J 7 bases; nucleotides not matched to a gene: 21. Germline V gene sequence: CDR1 SGHDT, CDR2 YYEEEE. The CDR3 is made up of 19 amino acids. The CDR3 here is CASSASILNTGTGIQPQHF. The CDR3 DNA is TGTGCCAGCAGCGCCTCAATACTCAACACCGGGACAGGGATCCAGCCCCAGCATTTT.

The chain employs TRBV5-4 and TRBJ1-2; 7 positions agree with TRBD1. CDR1 is SGHNT, CDR2 YYREEE, per germline (reference sequence). The CDR3 length is 14 residues. V was pared by 4 bases and J by 8 bases, with 11 bases of the junction left unmatched. The CDR3 sequence: CASSTPTGKVGYTF. CDR3 nucleotide sequence: TGTGCCAGCAGCACCCCGACAGGGAAGGTCGGCTACACCTTC.

This rearrangement joins TRBV5-4 to TRBJ1-4; D gene unclear. The V end was cut by 1 base, the J end by 2 bases, with 9 bases between. Germline CDR1 SGHNT, CDR2 YYREEE (reference sequence). The CDR3 totals 15 residues. CDR3 protein: CASSLKGLTNEKLFF. The DNA for the CDR3 is TGTGCCAGCAGCTTGAAAGGATTGACTAATGAAAAACTGTTTTTT.

V usage is TRBV21-1 and J usage is TRBJ2-7; TRBD1 was called by the table and not checked on the DNA. TRBV21-1 is listed as a pseudogene. CDR3 length: 18 residues. In nucleotides, the CDR3 is TGTGCCAGCAGCAAAGGGGTTTGGTGTCGGGACAGGGGCTACGAGCAGTACGTC. Translated, it gives CASSKGVWCRDRGYEQYV.

The V call is TRBV5-8, the J call TRBJ1-5, with 7 nucleotides matching TRBD1. CDR3 length equals 17 residues. Germline-derived CDR1 and CDR2 are SGHTS and YDEGEE. The trim removed 2 bases at V and 1 base at J, leaving 9 bases unmatched. The CDR3 coding sequence is TGTGCCAGCAGCTTCCACGGCAGGGGGACGAGCAATCAGCCCCAGCATTTT. It codes for CASSFHGRGTSNQPQHF.

The rearrangement joins TRBV9 to TRBJ2-6; 7 nucleotides agree with TRBD2. The junction had 7 bases not matched to a gene; V was cut back by 6 bases and J by 4 bases. This CDR3 has 15 amino acids. Looked up from germline, CDR1 is SGDLS and CDR2 is YYNGEE. The CDR3 DNA reads TGTGCCAGCAACAAGGGAGGGGCGGGGGCCAACGTCCTGACTTTC. Its protein product is CASNKGGAGANVLTF.

The chain has TRBV7-2 and TRBJ2-7; 8 bases line up with TRBD2. The ends lost 5 bases at V and 3 bases at J; junction bases unmatched: 12. CDR1 is SGHTA, CDR2 FQGNSA, per germline. The CDR3 is 16 residues long. CDR3 sequence reads: CASSTRVGGGYYEQYF. The CDR3 DNA is TGTGCCAGCAGCACTCGGGTAGGCGGGGGGTACTACGAGCAGTACTTC.

The rearrangement joins TRBV6-1 to TRBJ2-1; 12 nucleotides agree with TRBD2. The ends lost 3 bases at V and 0 bases at J; junction bases unmatched: 0. This CDR3 is built from 16 residues. Per germline, CDR1 MNHNS and CDR2 SASEGT. The CDR3 protein is CASSETSGGSYNEQFF. In nucleotides, the CDR3 is TGTGCCAGCAGTGAGACTAGCGGGGGCTCCTACAATGAGCAGTTCTTC.

The chain has TRBV5-1 and TRBJ1-1, with 7 bases aligning to TRBD1. The CDR3 is 16 residues long. Trimming at V came to 0 bases and at J to 0 bases, leaving 5 bases not matched to a gene. In germline, CDR1 is SGHRS, CDR2 YFSETQ. In DNA, the CDR3 is TGCGCCAGCAGCTTGGGACAGGGCCGAATGAACACTGAAGCTTTCTTT. It translates to CASSLGQGRMNTEAFF.

The chain uses TRBV5-5 and TRBJ1-1; TRBD1 aligns across 10 bases. J lost 5 bases, V lost 6 bases, and 13 bases had no gene match. The CDR3 runs to 16 residues. The germline V gene has CDR1 SGHKS and CDR2 YYEKEE (reference sequence). The CDR3 protein is CASTLRQGALDTEAFF. The CDR3 DNA is TGTGCCAGCACCCTACGACAGGGGGCCTTGGATACTGAAGCTTTCTTT.

This chain connects TRBV5-6 to TRBJ1-1, with 11 bases matching TRBD1. CDR1 is SGHDT, CDR2 YYEEEE, per germline. V lost 4 bases to trimming and J lost 4 bases; unmatched junction nucleotides: 12. The CDR3 spans 17 residues. The CDR3 DNA reads as TGTGCCAGCAGCATCGGACAGGGGGCCTCTTATACCACTGAAGCTTTCTTT. Protein: CASSIGQGASYTTEAFF.

The rearrangement uses TRBV4-2 and TRBJ1-2, with 8 bases fitting TRBD1. V lost 8 bases and J lost 6; bases outside the gene matches: 17. CDR1 and CDR2 (germline): LGHNA, YNFKEQ. This CDR3 has 16 amino acids. The CDR3: CASLDLAGGKEDGYTF. The CDR3 coding sequence is TGTGCCAGCCTGGATCTGGCAGGGGGCAAAGAAGATGGCTACACCTTC.

The chain is built from TRBV5-6 and TRBJ2-5; possibly TRBD1 for D (6 bases). Germline-derived CDR1 and CDR2 are SGHDT and YYEEEE. The CDR3 length is 15 residues. Trimming stripped 6 bases from V and 2 bases from J, with 17 bases between. The CDR3, as DNA: TGTGCCAGCATCCGAGCCATGCAGGGGCAAGAGACCCAGTACTTC. Translation: CASIRAMQGQETQYF.

This chain uses TRBV6-1 with TRBJ2-4; 7 nucleotides line up with TRBD1. V trimming: 3 bases; J trimming: 3 bases; junction bases outside the gene matches: 11. Germline V lookup: CDR1 MNHNS, CDR2 SASEGT. The CDR3 sequence is 17 residues long. CDR3 in amino acids: CASSEAPDREVKNIQYF. CDR3 nucleotide sequence: TGTGCCAGCAGTGAGGCCCCCGACAGGGAAGTCAAAAACATTCAGTACTTC.

The gene calls are TRBV28 and TRBJ2-1; 7 bases are shared with TRBD2. This CDR3 region has 14 residues. Per germline, CDR1 MDHEN and CDR2 SYDVKM. With V trimmed by 3 bases and J by 10 bases, 9 bases remained unmatched. In DNA, the CDR3 is TGTGCCAGCAGTTTTGTCCAGGCGGGAGCCGAGCAGTTCTTC. Amino acids: CASSFVQAGAEQFF.

The genes are TRBV6-5 and TRBJ2-3, with 9 bases matching TRBD1. V was clipped by 4 bases and J by 6 bases; unmatched bases: 8. Germline values: CDR1 MNHEY, CDR2 SVGAGI. The CDR3 runs 15 residues. In nucleotides, the CDR3 is TGTGCCAGCAGTTTAGGACAGGGGCGGTCGGATACGCAGTATTTT. This codes for CASSLGQGRSDTQYF.

This clone was observed a single time. CDR3 protein: CASSISGTNLPAPYEQYF. Written as DNA, the CDR3 is TGTGCCAGTAGTATCTCCGGGACAAACCTCCCCGCGCCCTACGAGCAGTACTTC. This chain connects TRBV19 to TRBJ2-5, with D maybe TRBD1 (6 bases). TRBJ2-7 explains the end of the DNA better; the J call may be wrong. The CDR3 has 18 residues. Germline V CDR1 and CDR2: LNHDA, SQIVND (reference sequence).

V usage is TRBV11-2 and J usage is TRBJ1-4; possible D gene TRBD1, 5 bases. The V gene's germline CDR1 is SGHAT and CDR2 FQNNGV. There are 14 residues in the CDR3. The ends were cut back, 5 bases at V and 8 bases at J, with 15 bases in the middle. The CDR3 reads CASSQGRGGEKLFF. The CDR3 DNA sequence: TGTGCCAGCAGCCAAGGGAGGGGAGGAGAAAAACTGTTTTTT.